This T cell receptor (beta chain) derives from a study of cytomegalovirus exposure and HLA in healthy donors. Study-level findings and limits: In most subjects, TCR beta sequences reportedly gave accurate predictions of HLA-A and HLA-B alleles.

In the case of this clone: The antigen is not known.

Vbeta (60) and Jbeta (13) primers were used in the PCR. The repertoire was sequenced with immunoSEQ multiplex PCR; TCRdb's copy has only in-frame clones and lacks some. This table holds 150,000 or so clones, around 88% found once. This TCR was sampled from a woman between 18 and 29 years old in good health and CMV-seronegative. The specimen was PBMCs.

CDR3 loop: CASSEAQTSGSAYEQYF. CDR3 coding DNA: TGTGCCAGCAGTGAAGCGCAAACGAGCGGGAGTGCCTACGAGCAGTACTTC. This chain joins TRBV6-1 and TRBJ2-5, with TRBD2 identical over 8 bases. The J call may be incorrect, as the DNA end agrees better with TRBJ2-7. CDR1 and CDR2 from the germline V gene are MNHNS and SASEGT. The CDR3 length is 17 residues.